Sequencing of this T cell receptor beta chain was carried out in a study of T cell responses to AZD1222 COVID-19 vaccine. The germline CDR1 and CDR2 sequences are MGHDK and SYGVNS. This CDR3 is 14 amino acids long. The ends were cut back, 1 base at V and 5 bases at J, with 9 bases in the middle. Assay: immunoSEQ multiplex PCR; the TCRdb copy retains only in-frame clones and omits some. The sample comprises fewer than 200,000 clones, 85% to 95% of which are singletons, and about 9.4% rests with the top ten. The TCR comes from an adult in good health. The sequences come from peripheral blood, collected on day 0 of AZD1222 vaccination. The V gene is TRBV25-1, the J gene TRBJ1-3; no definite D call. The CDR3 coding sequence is TGTGCCAGCAGTGAATTTGTGACGAGAAACACCATATATTTT. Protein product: CASSEFVTRNTIYF.